This is a list of T cell receptor beta chains from one sample in a study of control samples from healthy donors and cancer patients. TCRdb's copy holds only in-frame clones and misses some; the assay was immunoSEQ multiplex PCR. The data contain 70,000 or so clones, roughly 82% of them singletons. The specimen was blood. These receptors were collected from a man in his fifties or sixties in good health. The CDR3 runs from the conserved cysteine through the conserved F or W. The D gene is left open where the match is weak. Clone size, where shown, is once, few, many, or a class for clones that have expanded.

>NA|NA|TRBV18|TRBJ1-5
CASSPFSGGNQPQHF
TGTGCCAGCTCTCCCTTTTCAGGGGGCAATCAGCCCCAGCATTTT
>NA|NA|TRBV29-1|TRBJ1-2
CSVVVTASALGGYTF
TGCAGCGTTGTAGTGACAGCAAGCGCCCTTGGTGGCTACACCTTC
>NA|NA|TRBV15|TRBJ1-3
CATSRDQGTGNTIYF
TGTGCCACCAGCAGAGACCAGGGAACAGGAAACACCATATATTTT
>NA|NA|TRBV18|TRBJ1-5
CASSPGNPGNNQPQHF
TGTGCCAGCTCACCGGGTAATCCAGGCAACAATCAGCCCCAGCATTTT
>NA|NA|TRBV7-6|TRBJ2-1
CASSLFRPDEQFF
TGTGCCAGCAGCTTATTCCGCCCCGATGAGCAGTTCTTC
>TRBD1|once|TRBV6-1|TRBJ1-5
CASSEALTGGHQPQHF
TGTGCCAGCAGTGAAGCATTGACAGGGGGCCATCAGCCCCAGCATTTT
>NA|NA|TRBV25-1|TRBJ2-1
CASSDRIAGEQFF
TGTGCCAGCAGTGACAGGATAGCAGGCGAGCAGTTCTTC
>TRBD1|NA|TRBV5-1|TRBJ2-2
CASSPGQGGSAADTGELFF
TGCGCCAGCAGCCCGGGACAGGGGGGGTCTGCCGCGGACACCGGGGAGCTGTTTTTT
>NA|NA|TRBV6-4|TRBJ2-2
CASSALASGELFF
TGTGCCAGCAGTGCACTAGCAAGCGGGGAGCTGTTTTTT
>TRBD1|NA|TRBV28|TRBJ1-2
CASSEDRGPYGYTF
TGTGCCAGCAGTGAGGACAGGGGGCCCTATGGCTACACCTTC
>NA|NA|TRBV9|TRBJ2-7
CASSASGWGAYEQYF
TGTGCCAGCAGCGCGTCGGGGTGGGGAGCCTACGAGCAGTACTTC
>NA|few|TRBV9|TRBJ2-7
CASSASLGHHYEQYF
TGTGCCAGCAGCGCCTCCCTGGGACACCACTACGAGCAGTACTTC
>TRBD2|NA|TRBV19|TRBJ2-7
CASSIASGSLGNYEQYF
TGTGCCAGTAGTATAGCTAGCGGGAGTCTCGGGAACTACGAGCAGTACTTC
>NA|NA|TRBV4-1|TRBJ1-4
CASSARVFEKLFF
TGCGCCAGCAGCGCCAGGGTTTTTGAAAAACTGTTTTTT
>NA|NA|TRBV20-1|TRBJ2-7
CSASPRAAHEQYF
TGCAGTGCTAGTCCCAGGGCAGCCCACGAGCAGTACTTC
>NA|NA|TRBV7-8|TRBJ2-3
CASSLPADTQYF
TGTGCCAGCAGCTTACCCGCAGATACGCAGTATTTT
>NA|NA|TRBV4-3|TRBJ1-3
CASSQAWTAHSGNTIYF
TGCGCCAGCAGCCAAGCTTGGACAGCCCATTCTGGAAACACCATATATTTT
>NA|NA|TRBV30|TRBJ2-1
CAWTGTIDNEQFF
TGTGCCTGGACCGGTACGATCGACAATGAGCAGTTCTTC